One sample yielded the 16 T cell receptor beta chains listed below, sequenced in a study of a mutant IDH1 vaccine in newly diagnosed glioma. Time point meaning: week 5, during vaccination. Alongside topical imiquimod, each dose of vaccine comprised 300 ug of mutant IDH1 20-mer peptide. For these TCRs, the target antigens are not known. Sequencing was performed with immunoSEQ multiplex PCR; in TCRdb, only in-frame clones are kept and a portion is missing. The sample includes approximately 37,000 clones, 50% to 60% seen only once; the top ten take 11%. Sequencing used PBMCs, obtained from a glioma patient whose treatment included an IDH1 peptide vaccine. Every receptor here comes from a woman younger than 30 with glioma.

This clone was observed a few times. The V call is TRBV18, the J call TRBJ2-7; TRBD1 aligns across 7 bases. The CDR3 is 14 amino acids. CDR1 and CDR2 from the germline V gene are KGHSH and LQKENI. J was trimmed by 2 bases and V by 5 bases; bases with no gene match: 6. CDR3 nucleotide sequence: TGTGCCAGCTCATTCGACAGGGTGACCTACGAGCAGTACTTC. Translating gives CASSFDRVTYEQYF.

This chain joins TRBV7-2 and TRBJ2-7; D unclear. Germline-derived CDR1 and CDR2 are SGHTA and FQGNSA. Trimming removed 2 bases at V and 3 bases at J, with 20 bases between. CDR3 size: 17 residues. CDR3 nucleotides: TGTGCCAGCAGCTTAAGGGTCGTTCCGGGCAGCCACTACGAGCAGTACTTC. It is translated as CASSLRVVPGSHYEQYF.

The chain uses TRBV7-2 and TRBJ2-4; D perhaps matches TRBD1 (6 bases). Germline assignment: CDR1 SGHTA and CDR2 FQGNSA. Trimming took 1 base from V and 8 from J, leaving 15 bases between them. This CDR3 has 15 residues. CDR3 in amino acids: CASSLVGWDTDIQYF. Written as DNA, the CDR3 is TGTGCCAGCAGCTTAGTAGGGTGGGACACGGACATTCAGTACTTC. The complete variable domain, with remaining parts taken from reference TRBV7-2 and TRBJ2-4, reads GAGVSQSPSNKVTEKGKDVELRCDPISGHTALYWYRQSLGQGLEFLIYFQGNSAPDKSGLPSDRFSAERTGGSVSTLTIQRTQQEDSAVYLCASSLVGWDTDIQYFGAGTRLSVL.

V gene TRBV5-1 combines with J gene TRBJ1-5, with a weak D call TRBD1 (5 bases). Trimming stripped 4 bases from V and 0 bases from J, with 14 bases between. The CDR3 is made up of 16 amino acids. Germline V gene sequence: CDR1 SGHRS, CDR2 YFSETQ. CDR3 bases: TGCGCCAGCAGCGTTAGACAGCCGTATAGCAATCAGCCCCAGCATTTT. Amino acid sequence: CASSVRQPYSNQPQHF.

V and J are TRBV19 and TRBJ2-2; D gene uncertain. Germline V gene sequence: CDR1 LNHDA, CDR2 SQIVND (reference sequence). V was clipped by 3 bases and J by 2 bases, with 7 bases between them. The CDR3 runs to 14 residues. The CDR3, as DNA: TGTGCCAGTAGTATTTATCCAAACACCGGGGAGCTGTTTTTT. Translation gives CASSIYPNTGELFF.

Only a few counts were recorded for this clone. CDR3 sequence: CACPGGPAYQKLFF. In DNA, the CDR3 is TGTGCCTGCCCTGGGGGGCCAGCCTACCAAAAACTGTTTTTT. The chain links TRBV30 to TRBJ1-4; D perhaps matches TRBD1 (6 bases). V gave up 6 bases and J gave up 9 bases, with 20 bases separating them. Germline CDR1 is GTSNPN and CDR2 is SVGIG (reference sequence). This CDR3 region has 14 residues.

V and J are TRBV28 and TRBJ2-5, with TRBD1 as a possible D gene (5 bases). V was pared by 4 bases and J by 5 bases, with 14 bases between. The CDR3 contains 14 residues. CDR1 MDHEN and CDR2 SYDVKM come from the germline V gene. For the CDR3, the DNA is TGTGCCAGCAGTTCGACGCAGGGTCTGGAGACCCAGTACTTC. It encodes CASSSTQGLETQYF.

CDR3 sequence: CASSVGGGGTGELFF. Written as DNA, the CDR3 is TGTGCCAGCAGCGTAGGGGGGGGCGGAACCGGGGAGCTGTTTTTT. This chain uses TRBV9 with TRBJ2-2, with D tentatively TRBD2 (7 bases). V was pared by 0 bases and J by 5 bases, with 11 bases between. The CDR3 spans 15 residues. Germline-derived CDR1 and CDR2 are SGDLS and YYNGEE.

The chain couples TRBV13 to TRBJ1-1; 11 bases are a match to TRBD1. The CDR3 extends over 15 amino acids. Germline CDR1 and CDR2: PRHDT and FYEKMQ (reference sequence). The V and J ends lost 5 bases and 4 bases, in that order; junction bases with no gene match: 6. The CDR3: CASSPVGTGGTEAFF. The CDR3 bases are TGTGCCAGCAGCCCGGTCGGGACAGGGGGCACTGAAGCTTTCTTT.

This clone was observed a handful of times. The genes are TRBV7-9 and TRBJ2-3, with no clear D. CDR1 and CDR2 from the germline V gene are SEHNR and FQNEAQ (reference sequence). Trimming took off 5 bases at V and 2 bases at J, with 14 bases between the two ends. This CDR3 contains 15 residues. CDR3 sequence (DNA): TGTGCCAGCAGCCTAGTGGCGATCGCCACAGATACGCAGTATTTT. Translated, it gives CASSLVAIATDTQYF.

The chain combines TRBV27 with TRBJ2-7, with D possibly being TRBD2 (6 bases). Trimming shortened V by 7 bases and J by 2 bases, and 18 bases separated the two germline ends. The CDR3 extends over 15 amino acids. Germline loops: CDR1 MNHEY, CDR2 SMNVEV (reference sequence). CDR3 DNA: TGTGCCAGCATGCCTCTGAGACTAGGGACCTACGAGCAGTACTTC. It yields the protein CASMPLRLGTYEQYF.

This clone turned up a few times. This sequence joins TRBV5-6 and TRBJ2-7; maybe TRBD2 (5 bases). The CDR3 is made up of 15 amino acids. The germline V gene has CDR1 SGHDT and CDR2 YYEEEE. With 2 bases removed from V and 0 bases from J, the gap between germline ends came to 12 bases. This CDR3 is CASSFLERSSYEQYF. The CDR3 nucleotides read TGTGCCAGCAGCTTCCTCGAGCGGTCCTCCTACGAGCAGTACTTC.

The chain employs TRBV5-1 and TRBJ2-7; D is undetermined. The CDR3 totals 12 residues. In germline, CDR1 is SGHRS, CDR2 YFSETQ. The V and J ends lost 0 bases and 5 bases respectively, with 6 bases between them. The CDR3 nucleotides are TGCGCCAGCAGCTTGGTTTTCCACGAGCAGTACTTC. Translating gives CASSLVFHEQYF.

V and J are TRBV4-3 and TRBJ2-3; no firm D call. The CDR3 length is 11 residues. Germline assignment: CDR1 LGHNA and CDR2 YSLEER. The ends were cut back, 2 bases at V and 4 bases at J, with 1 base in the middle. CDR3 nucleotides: TGCGCCAGCAGCCAATCAGATACGCAGTATTTT. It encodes CASSQSDTQYF.

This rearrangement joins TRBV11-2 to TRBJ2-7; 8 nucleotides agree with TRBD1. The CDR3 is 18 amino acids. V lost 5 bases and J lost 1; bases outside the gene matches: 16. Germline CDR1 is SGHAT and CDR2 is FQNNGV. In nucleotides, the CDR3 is TGTGCCAGCAGCCTGGGGACAGGCCTCTTCAAAGTATCCTACGAGCAGTACTTC. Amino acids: CASSLGTGLFKVSYEQYF.

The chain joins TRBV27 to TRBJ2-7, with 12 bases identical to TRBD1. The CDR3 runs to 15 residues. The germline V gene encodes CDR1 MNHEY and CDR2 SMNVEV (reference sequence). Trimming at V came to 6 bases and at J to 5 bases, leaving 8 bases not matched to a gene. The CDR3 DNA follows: TGTGCCAGCAGCTGGGGGACAGGGGGCTATAACGAGCAGTACTTC. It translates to CASSWGTGGYNEQYF.